Reported below is one TCR beta chain. Other DNA sequences in the sample encode the same CDR3. This record comes from a study of blood T cell repertoires in COVID-19. Turning to the study itself: PBMCs, B-cell-depleted T cells, or T cells were the source of the cDNA or gDNA that made up the material.

In the study's own analysis: How many nucleated cells were present was estimated from reference gene primer amplification. Only in-frame clones appear in the TCRdb table, and some are missing; sequencing was by immunoSEQ multiplex PCR. V, J and clone size reflect that table, while D and trimming were determined from the DNA. The sample lists about 320,000 clones, approximately 81% seen once, with 1.9% in the top ten. Those who participated ranged in age from 18 to 89 years and resided in about two dozen US areas. Grouping used clinical history reported by participants in a survey and questionnaire. After removal of 5 bases from V and 2 bases from J, the junction contained 4 bases not matched to a gene. This CDR3 spans 14 amino acids. The germline V gene has CDR1 SGHTA and CDR2 FQGNSA.

This receptor was identified in a woman younger than 45 who had been exposed to COVID-19. Sequencing input: PBMCs or T cells enriched from blood (not recorded which). This sequence joins TRBV7-2 and TRBJ1-1; TRBD1 agrees at 8 bases. CDR3 residues: CASSRDRGNTEAFF. The CDR3 nucleotides are TGTGCCAGCAGCAGAGACAGGGGAAACACTGAAGCTTTCTTT.